Each of the 24 T cell receptor beta chains below was sequenced from the same sample in a study of blood T cell repertoires in COVID-19. Profiling relied on immunoSEQ multiplex PCR, and the TCRdb table lists in-frame clones only, not all of them. The sample carries about 120,000 clones, roughly 90% recorded once. The sample consisted of peripheral blood. The receptors stem from a woman aged 55-70 years with COVID-19, enrolled during active disease.

The CDR3 DNA reads TGCAGCGTTACCCGATGGGGGGGACAGGGCGTTGGCACAGATACGCAGTATTTT. Protein sequence: CSVTRWGGQGVGTDTQYF. The chain employs TRBV29-1 and TRBJ2-3; 9 nucleotides agree with TRBD1. This CDR3 has 18 residues. J was trimmed by 1 base and V by 5 bases; bases with no gene match: 16. The germline CDR1 and CDR2 sequences are SQVTM and ANQGSEA.

The chain uses TRBV3-1 (or the pseudogene TRBV3-2) and TRBJ1-1, with TRBD1 as a possible D gene (5 bases). The length of the CDR3 is 15 residues. Germline lookup yields CDR1 LGHDT and CDR2 YNNKEL (reference sequence). Trimming took off 3 bases at V and 4 bases at J, with 15 bases between the two ends. The CDR3 bases are TGTGCCAGCAGCCAGGCGACAGCCCTTTTCACTGAAGCTTTCTTT. Protein sequence: CASSQATALFTEAFF.

This sequence joins TRBV3-1 (or the pseudogene TRBV3-2) and TRBJ1-5, with D maybe TRBD1 (5 bases). CDR3 size: 14 residues. Germline V CDR1 and CDR2: LGHDT, YNNKEL (reference sequence). Trimming cost V 5 bases and J 0 bases, with 8 bases left between them. CDR3 sequence: CASSRQYSNQPQHF. For the CDR3, the DNA is TGTGCCAGCAGCAGACAGTATAGCAATCAGCCCCAGCATTTT.

The chain recombines TRBV4-3 with TRBJ2-2; TRBD2 matches at 10 bases. Trimming took 0 bases from V and 1 from J; bases not matched to a gene: 14. The CDR3 is 21 residues long. Germline CDR1 is LGHNA and CDR2 is YSLEER. The CDR3 region is CASSQDMEGLAGALNTGELFF. The CDR3 nucleotides read TGCGCCAGCAGCCAAGATATGGAGGGGCTAGCGGGGGCCCTGAACACCGGGGAGCTGTTTTTT.

This clone was recorded only once. This chain joins TRBV10-3 and TRBJ2-1; perhaps TRBD2 as D (5 bases). Germline V gene sequence: CDR1 ENHRY, CDR2 SYGVKD. This CDR3 is 16 amino acids long. Between the trimmed V and J ends, which lost 6 bases and 4 bases, there was a span of 19 bases. The CDR3 coding sequence is TGTGCCATCAGGGGGTTTACTAGTTTCGCTTACAATGAGCAGTTCTTC. This codes for CAIRGFTSFAYNEQFF.

The chain combines TRBV27 with TRBJ2-1; 8 bases match TRBD1. The junction had 6 bases not matched to a gene; V was cut back by 8 bases and J by 6 bases. The CDR3 sequence is 13 residues long. Germline V gene lookup returns CDR1 MNHEY and CDR2 SMNVEV (reference sequence). DNA for the CDR3: TGTGCCAGCGGCTCCACAGGGGGCAATGAGCAGTTCTTC. It specifies CASGSTGGNEQFF.

The V call is TRBV6-1, the J call TRBJ2-5; tentatively, D is TRBD1 (5 bases). Germline-derived CDR1 and CDR2 are MNHNS and SASEGT. The ends were cut back, 1 base at V and 4 bases at J, with 13 bases in the middle. CDR3 length: 15 residues. The CDR3 DNA sequence: TGTGCCAGCAGTGAAGGGCAGGGTAAGGGAGAGACCCAGTACTTC. It encodes CASSEGQGKGETQYF.

The chain employs TRBV6-5 and TRBJ1-4, with D perhaps matching TRBD1 (5 bases). This CDR3 region has 12 residues. The V end lost 6 bases, the J end lost 8 bases, and 10 bases lay between the germline ends. Germline V CDR1 and CDR2: MNHEY, SVGAGI. CDR3 coding DNA: TGTGCCAGCAGACGGGGGGTGGAAAAACTGTTTTTT. It translates to CASRRGVEKLFF.

This chain joins TRBV21-1 and TRBJ1-3; the tabulated D call, TRBD1, remains unverified against the DNA. TRBV21-1 is given as a pseudogene. The CDR3 runs 18 residues. CDR3 bases: TGTGCCAGCAGCTTCCTTGCGGGACAGGGTTTCGTCGGGAACACCATATATTTT. Amino acid sequence: CASSFLAGQGFVGNTIYF.

This clone was found once. The chain is built from TRBV7-9 and TRBJ2-5; 16 bases are a match to TRBD2. Per germline, CDR1 SEHNR and CDR2 FQNEAQ (reference sequence). The CDR3 spans 18 residues. The junction had 12 bases not matched to a gene; V was cut back by 5 bases and J by 6 bases. The CDR3 is CASSPTGTSGGATQTQYF. The CDR3 DNA reads as TGTGCCAGCAGCCCTACCGGGACTAGCGGGGGGGCCACGCAGACCCAGTACTTC.

The chain links TRBV11-2 to TRBJ2-5; 10 positions agree with TRBD2. The CDR3 extends over 18 amino acids. J was trimmed by 5 bases and V by 0 bases; bases with no gene match: 12. The germline V gene has CDR1 SGHAT and CDR2 FQNNGV. The CDR3 loop reads CASSLDLWLAGVFETQYF. In DNA, the CDR3 is TGTGCCAGCAGCTTAGATCTTTGGCTAGCGGGGGTTTTCGAGACCCAGTACTTC.

The chain has TRBV7-3 and TRBJ2-1; maybe TRBD2 (7 bases). The CDR3 sequence is 15 residues long. The germline V gene has CDR1 SGHTA and CDR2 FQGTGA. V lost 3 bases and J lost 2, with 11 bases in between. The CDR3 DNA is TGTGCCAGCAGCTTGGGCGGGGGCCCCTACAATGAGCAGTTCTTC. This codes for CASSLGGGPYNEQFF.

A single count supports this clone. The CDR3 reads CASTTTGTGMGYTF. In DNA, the CDR3 is TGTGCCAGTACCACAACCGGGACAGGGATGGGCTACACCTTC. This chain joins TRBV19 and TRBJ1-2; 9 positions match TRBD1. Germline CDR1 is LNHDA and CDR2 is SQIVND (reference sequence). V shed 7 bases, J shed 8 bases, and the junction held 11 bases outside the gene matches. CDR3 length: 14 amino acids.

The rearrangement uses TRBV5-1 and TRBJ1-3; D unresolved. Germline lookup yields CDR1 SGHRS and CDR2 YFSETQ. CDR3 size: 15 residues. V was shortened by 2 bases and J by 0 bases, with 9 bases between the two germline ends. The CDR3 loop is CASSFGVSSGNTIYF. Here the CDR3 DNA reads TGCGCCAGCAGCTTCGGGGTTAGCTCTGGAAACACCATATATTTT.

V usage is TRBV4-2 and J usage is TRBJ1-2, with 10 bases lining up with TRBD1. Germline CDR1 LGHNA, CDR2 YNFKEQ. The CDR3 loop spans 16 amino acids. With 1 base clipped from V and 5 bases from J, the junction kept 7 bases outside the gene matches. CDR3 coding DNA: TGTGCCAGCAGCCAAGCCGATGGACAGGGGGTGTATGGCTACACCTTC. Protein sequence: CASSQADGQGVYGYTF.

The chain is built from TRBV19 and TRBJ1-2; 9 nucleotides align to TRBD1. The CDR3 extends over 12 amino acids. V lost 4 bases, J lost 9 bases, and 3 bases stayed unmatched. CDR1 is LNHDA, CDR2 SQIVND, per germline (reference sequence). The CDR3 reads CASSTGQGSYTF. Here the CDR3 DNA reads TGTGCCAGTAGTACGGGACAGGGAAGCTACACCTTC.

The chain carries TRBV4-2 and TRBJ1-3, with 8 bases matching TRBD1. The V gene's germline CDR1 is LGHNA and CDR2 YNFKEQ. With V trimmed by 1 base and J by 0 bases, 2 bases remained unmatched. This CDR3 spans 16 amino acids. In DNA form, the CDR3 reads TGTGCCAGCAGCCAAGGGGACAGGAGCTCTGGAAACACCATATATTTT. It specifies CASSQGDRSSGNTIYF.

This chain uses TRBV11-3 with TRBJ2-7; 7 positions match TRBD2. Germline lookup yields CDR1 SGHNT and CDR2 YENEEA. The length of the CDR3 is 14 residues. Trimming cost V 4 bases and J 5 bases; bases outside gene matches: 8. The CDR3 region is CASSYGEGMDEQYF. The CDR3 bases are TGTGCCAGCAGCTATGGGGAGGGTATGGACGAGCAGTACTTC.

The V call is TRBV7-9, the J call TRBJ2-7; 9 nucleotides match TRBD1. Germline V lookup: CDR1 SEHNR, CDR2 FQNEAQ (reference sequence). J gave up 3 bases and V 6 bases, and 6 bases lay outside the gene matches. This CDR3 comprises 14 residues. The CDR3 sequence is CASSSPGQGYEQYF. The CDR3 DNA reads as TGTGCCAGCAGTTCCCCGGGACAGGGCTACGAGCAGTACTTC. The full variable domain, in which reference TRBV7-9 and TRBJ2-7 provide the parts outside the CDR3, is DTGVSQNPRHKITKRGQNVTFRCDPISEHNRLYWYRQTLGQGPEFLTYFQNEAQLEKSRLLSDRFSAERPKGSFSTLEIQRTEQGDSAMYLCASSSPGQGYEQYFGPGTRLTVT.

The chain links TRBV5-1 to TRBJ1-1, with 7 bases aligning to TRBD1. The CDR3 sequence is 14 residues long. The germline V gene encodes CDR1 SGHRS and CDR2 YFSETQ. V was pared by 3 bases and J by 3 bases, with 5 bases of the junction left unmatched. CDR3 DNA: TGCGCCAGCAGCTCCCGGACAGGATACACTGAAGCTTTCTTT. Translating it yields CASSSRTGYTEAFF.

The rearrangement uses TRBV25-1 and TRBJ2-1, with D maybe TRBD1 (6 bases). Germline V gene sequence: CDR1 MGHDK, CDR2 SYGVNS. The V end was cut by 2 bases, the J end by 4 bases, with 12 bases between. This CDR3 has 15 residues. The CDR3 bases are TGTGCCAGCAGTGAACGTTTCAGGGGTTACAATGAGCAGTTCTTC. Its translation is CASSERFRGYNEQFF.

The chain is built from TRBV27 and TRBJ1-2; tentatively, D is TRBD1 (6 bases). Germline loops: CDR1 MNHEY, CDR2 SMNVEV (reference sequence). Trimming removed 0 bases from V and 4 bases from J, with 15 bases in between. The CDR3 is made up of 16 amino acids. CDR3 nucleotides: TGTGCCAGCAGTTTATCAGGTGGGGGCAGGGGCTATGGCTACACCTTC. Translation: CASSLSGGGRGYGYTF.

This clone was detected a few times. V is TRBV30 and J is TRBJ2-7, with 9 bases lining up with TRBD1. Trimming cost V 2 bases and J 0 bases; bases outside gene matches: 5. The CDR3 length is 15 residues. The germline gives CDR1 GTSNPN, CDR2 SVGIG (reference sequence). DNA of the CDR3: TGTGCCTGGAGTTGGGGACAGGGAACCTCCTACGAGCAGTACTTC. Protein: CAWSWGQGTSYEQYF.

This CDR3 is CASSDGLAGGSKFF. The CDR3 nucleotides are TGTGCCAGCAGCGATGGACTAGCGGGGGGATCAAAGTTCTTC. The chain carries TRBV9 and TRBJ2-1; TRBD2 agrees at 14 bases. This CDR3 has 14 amino acids. Germline assignment: CDR1 SGDLS and CDR2 YYNGEE. After removal of 3 bases from V and 14 bases from J, the junction contained 7 bases not matched to a gene.